This T cell receptor (beta chain) came from a study of circulating CD8 cells and anti-PD-1 response in melanoma. Study details: Treatment was intravenous nivolumab at 3 mg/kg every 2 weeks.

V was pared by 3 bases and J by 5 bases, with 16 bases between. Per the germline V gene, CDR1 is GTSNPN and CDR2 is SVGIG (reference sequence). The CDR3 loop spans 14 amino acids. Overall study results and limits: Only baseline and M1 samples entered the published repertoire comparisons.

This clonotype is medium-sized by share. Its cognate antigen is unknown. From live CD3+CD8+TCRalphabeta+ cells, four PD-1 and/or TIGIT subsets were sorted. Using approximately 15 ng of total RNA, TCR libraries were made with the QIAseq Immune Repertoire TCR panel. Each CDR3 protein gets one entry after TCRdb re-called the reads with MiXCR. Found here are over a thousand distinct CDR3 sequences, over 9.5% of them singletons; the top ten hold approximately 14%. The sample here was CD8+ T cells from PBMCs, taken at baseline or after one month of anti-PD-1 therapy (not recorded which). This receptor was obtained from a human donor with melanoma. The rearrangement uses TRBV30 and TRBJ1-2; unclear D gene. This CDR3 is CAWRGDGTGYGYTF. CDR3 nucleotide sequence: TGTGCCTGGAGGGGAGACGGAACCGGTTATGGCTACACCTTC. Looking up the rest from reference TRBV30 and TRBJ1-2 gives the full variable domain: SQTIHQWPATLVQPVGSPLSLECTVEGTSNPNLYWYRQAAGRGLQLLFYSVGIGQISSEVPQNLSASRPQDRQFILSSKKLLLSDSGFYLCAWRGDGTGYGYTFGSGTRLTVV.